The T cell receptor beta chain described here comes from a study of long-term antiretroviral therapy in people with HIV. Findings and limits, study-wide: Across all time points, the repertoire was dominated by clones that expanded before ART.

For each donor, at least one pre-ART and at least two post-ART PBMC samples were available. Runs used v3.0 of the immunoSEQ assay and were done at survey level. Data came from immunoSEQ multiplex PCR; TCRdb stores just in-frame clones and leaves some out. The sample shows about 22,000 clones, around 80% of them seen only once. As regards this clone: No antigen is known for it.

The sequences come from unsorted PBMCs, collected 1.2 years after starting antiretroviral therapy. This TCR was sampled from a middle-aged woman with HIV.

The CDR3 sequence is CASSMGDRGLGTEAFF. The CDR3, as DNA: TGTGCCAGTAGTATGGGAGACAGGGGGCTTGGTACTGAAGCTTTCTTT. V is TRBV19 and J is TRBJ1-1; 10 bases align to TRBD1. Per the germline V gene, CDR1 is LNHDA and CDR2 is SQIVND (reference sequence). This CDR3 is built from 16 residues. After removal of 3 bases from V and 5 bases from J, the junction contained 9 bases not matched to a gene.